This is a list of T cell receptor beta chains from one sample in a study of cytomegalovirus exposure and HLA in healthy donors. Some clones are missing from TCRdb's copy, which holds only in-frame ones; the method was immunoSEQ multiplex PCR. The data hold approximately 170,000 clones, with 70% to 75% observed a single time. The specimen was PBMCs. The origin of the receptors is a man aged 25 to 40 in good health and CMV-seropositive. Both conserved end residues are part of each CDR3. D genes are given only for firm matches. Size is stated for part of the rows, as once, few or many counts, or as a class when the clone is expanded.

TRBV6-5	TRBJ1-5	once	TRBD1	TGTGCCAGCAGCTTTACAGGGGATAGCAATCAGCCCCAGCATTTT	CASSFTGDSNQPQHF
TRBV4-3	TRBJ2-7	.	TRBD1	TGCGCCAGCAGCCAAGAATCCGGACAGGGTTACGAGCAGTACTTC	CASSQESGQGYEQYF
TRBV28	TRBJ2-3	.	.	TGTGCCAGCAGCCATCGCCTCGGAGGGCCAGATACGCAGTATTTT	CASSHRLGGPDTQYF
TRBV27	TRBJ2-7	few	TRBD2	TGTGCCAGCTGGACTAGCGGGCCCTACGAGCAGTACTTC	CASWTSGPYEQYF
TRBV4-2	TRBJ1-1	.	.	TGTGCCAGCAGCCAAGTGTCAGAAACCATGAACACTGAAGCTTTCTTT	CASSQVSETMNTEAFF
TRBV5-4	TRBJ2-5	.	TRBD1	TGTGCCAGCAGCCTCGGACAGGAAGAGACCCAGTACTTC	CASSLGQEETQYF
TRBV27	TRBJ1-1	few	TRBD1	TGTGCCAGCAGACCGGACAGGGGCACTGAAGCTTTCTTT	CASRPDRGTEAFF
TRBV28	TRBJ2-3	.	TRBD2	TGTGCCAGCAGTTCACGGTGGGCTAGCGGGAGTGCAGATACGCAGTATTTT	CASSSRWASGSADTQYF
TRBV5-3	TRBJ2-7	.	.	TGTGCCAGAAGCTTGGGAGGCACTACCGGCGGCGAGCAGTACTTC	CARSLGGTTGGEQYF
TRBV7-9	TRBJ2-5	.	.	TGTGCCAGCACTCCCTCCCGGGGGTCAGGAAAGACCCAGTACTTC	CASTPSRGSGKTQYF
TRBV27	TRBJ2-1	.	TRBD2	TGTGCCAGCAGCGACGGGGGGGCCCCAAATGAGCAGTTCTTC	CASSDGGAPNEQFF
TRBV1	TRBJ2-3	.	.	TGCACCAGCAGCCAAGCGGCGCGGGAGAGTCGAGATACGCAGTATTTT	CTSSQAARESRDTQYF
TRBV5-1	TRBJ1-5	.	TRBD1	TGCGCCAGCAGCTTGGAGGGGGCGTTCAATCAGCCCCAGCATTTT	CASSLEGAFNQPQHF
TRBV7-9	TRBJ2-1	.	TRBD1	TGTTCCAGCAGCCTAGGGACAGGGGCCTACAATGAGCAGTTCTTC	CSSSLGTGAYNEQFF
TRBV4-3	TRBJ2-7	.	TRBD2	TGCGCCAGCAGCCAAGTGGGCCATTCTAGCGGTTCCTACGAGCAGTACTTC	CASSQVGHSSGSYEQYF
TRBV7-2	TRBJ1-2	.	TRBD1	TGTGCCAGCAGCTTGTCCGGGACAGGGGTTGGCTACACCTTC	CASSLSGTGVGYTF
TRBV28	TRBJ1-5	.	.	TGTGCCAGCAGGGACTCCAGAAAAGGGCGGAATCAGCCCCAGCATTTT	CASRDSRKGRNQPQHF
TRBV9	TRBJ1-2	.	.	TGTGCCAGCAGCGTAGGAGGGGGGAGGGACGGCTACACCTTC	CASSVGGGRDGYTF
TRBV30	TRBJ2-1	.	TRBD1	TGTGCCTGGAGCCCCAGGGGGCGCTATGAGCAGTTCTTC	CAWSPRGRYEQFF
TRBV2	TRBJ2-7	.	TRBD1	TGTGCCAGCGGGACAGGGTACGAGCAGTACTTC	CASGTGYEQYF
TRBV7-9	TRBJ1-1	.	TRBD1	TGTGCCAGCAGCTTATCAGGGACAGGGGGCACTGAAGCTTTCTTT	CASSLSGTGGTEAFF
TRBV28	TRBJ1-1	.	.	TGTGCCAGCAGTTCACCAGGGACTGGGCGGACTGAAGCTTTCTTT	CASSSPGTGRTEAFF
TRBV6-1	TRBJ2-7	.	TRBD2	TGTGCCAGCAGCCAGCGGGAGGGGGTCGAGCAGTACTTC	CASSQREGVEQYF
TRBV10-3	TRBJ2-1	.	.	TGTGCCATCAGTGCCGCCGGCTCCTACAATGAGCAGTTCTTC	CAISAAGSYNEQFF
TRBV29-1	TRBJ2-7	.	.	TGCAGCGCACCCCCCGGGAAAAGCCGCTACGAGCAGTACTTC	CSAPPGKSRYEQYF
TRBV5-4	TRBJ1-4	.	TRBD1	TGTGCCAGCAGCTCTCTACAGGGGGCTAAAGGTGAAAAACTGTTTTTT	CASSSLQGAKGEKLFF
TRBV5-6	TRBJ1-2	once	TRBD1	TGTGCCAGCAGCTGGGGACAGGAGGCGGTTTATGGCTACACCTTC	CASSWGQEAVYGYTF
TRBV9	TRBJ2-3	.	TRBD2	TGTGCCAGCAGCGTAATGACTAGCGGGAGGGTCACAGATACGCAGTATTTT	CASSVMTSGRVTDTQYF
TRBV5-1	TRBJ2-1	.	TRBD1	TGCGCCAGCAGCTTATCCGGGACAGGGGGCGATGAGCAGTTCTTC	CASSLSGTGGDEQFF
TRBV25-1	TRBJ2-7	.	.	TGTGCCAGGGGGGGACCAAGGGCGGGGACCCGGGGCGAGCAGTACTTC	CARGGPRAGTRGEQYF
TRBV6-6	TRBJ2-1	once	TRBD2	TGTGCCAGCAGACCCCGAGGACTAGCGCGGGTTGAGCAGTTCTTC	CASRPRGLARVEQFF